The T cell receptor (beta chain) under discussion was sequenced for a study of long-term antiretroviral therapy in people with HIV. Findings and caveats of the study: Blood was collected between 2004 and 2017, possibly under older ART regimens.

Worth noting for this clone: Its target is not known.

Sequencing relied on immunoSEQ assay v3.0, run at survey level. The protocol was immunoSEQ multiplex PCR, while the TCRdb copy is restricted to in-frame clones and leaves out a portion. The table has 20,000 to 30,000 clones, about 80% seen once. This TCR was sampled from a man under 40 with HIV. The sequenced sample was unsorted PBMCs, obtained 0.7 years before starting antiretroviral therapy.

CDR3 sequence (DNA): TGTGCCGCCGGACAGGGAAAAAGTGGGGGCAATCAGCCCCAGCATTTT. Translating gives CAAGQGKSGGNQPQHF. The V call is TRBV19, the J call TRBJ1-5, with TRBD1 matching over 8 bases. V was pared by 11 bases and J by 2 bases, with 14 bases of the junction left unmatched. Per the germline V gene, CDR1 is LNHDA and CDR2 is SQIVND (reference sequence). The CDR3 runs 16 residues.